The TCR beta chain described here comes from a study of PD-L1 blockade in urothelial cancer. Germline CDR1 is MGHRA and CDR2 is YSYEKL. This CDR3 has 19 amino acids. V lost 4 bases and J lost 5; bases outside the gene matches: 18. The time point denotes: pretreatment peripheral blood. The protocol was immunoSEQ multiplex PCR, while the TCRdb copy is restricted to in-frame clones and leaves out a portion. The table includes about 74,000 clones, roughly 90% detected once. V usage is TRBV4-1 and J usage is TRBJ1-5; 9 nucleotides line up with TRBD1. The clonotype was recovered from a man aged 65 to 79 with urothelial cancer. Sequencing was performed on PBMCs, taken around atezolizumab (anti-PD-L1) treatment. The CDR3 loop is CASSLNLQWDRESYQPQHF. The CDR3 region has the DNA TGCGCCAGCAGCCTAAACTTGCAGTGGGACAGGGAGTCTTATCAGCCCCAGCATTTT.